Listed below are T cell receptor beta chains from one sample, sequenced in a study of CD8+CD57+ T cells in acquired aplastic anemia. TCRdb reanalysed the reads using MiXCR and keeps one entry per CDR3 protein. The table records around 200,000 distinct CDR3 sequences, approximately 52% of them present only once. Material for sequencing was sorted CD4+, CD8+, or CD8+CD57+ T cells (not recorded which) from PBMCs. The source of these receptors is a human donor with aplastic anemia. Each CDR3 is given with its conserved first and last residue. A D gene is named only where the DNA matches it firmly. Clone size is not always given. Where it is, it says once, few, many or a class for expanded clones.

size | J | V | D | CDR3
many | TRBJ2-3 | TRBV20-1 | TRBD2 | CSARSTSGNTDTQYF
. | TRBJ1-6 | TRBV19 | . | CASSPGQDNSPLHF
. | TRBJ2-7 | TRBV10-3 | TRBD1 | CAIRPGQVSYEQYF
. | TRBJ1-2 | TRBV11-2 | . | CASGLGQGRNYGYTF
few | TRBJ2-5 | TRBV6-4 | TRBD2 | CASSQTSGGQETQYF
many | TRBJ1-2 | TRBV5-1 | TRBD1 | CASSSGRDSSYGYTF
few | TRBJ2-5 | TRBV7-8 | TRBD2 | CASSPFVAGSQETQYF
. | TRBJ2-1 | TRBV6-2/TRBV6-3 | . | CASSWVYNEQFF
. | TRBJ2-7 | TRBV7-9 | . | CASSQVFGGEQYF
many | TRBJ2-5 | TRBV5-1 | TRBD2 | CATTSGRIQETQYF
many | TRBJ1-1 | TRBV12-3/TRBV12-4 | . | CASRSPQNTEAFF
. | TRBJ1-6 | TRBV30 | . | CAWSLRVGGNSPLHF
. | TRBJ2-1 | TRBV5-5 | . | CASNKGGADNEQFF
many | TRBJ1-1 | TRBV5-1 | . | CASSLGTAYTEAFF
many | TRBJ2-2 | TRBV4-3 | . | CASSQDAGFGELFF
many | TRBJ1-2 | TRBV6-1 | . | CASRRQVGPYGYTF
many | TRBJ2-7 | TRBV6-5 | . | CASSQNGEQYF
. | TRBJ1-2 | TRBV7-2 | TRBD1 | CASSLGRTGYGYTF
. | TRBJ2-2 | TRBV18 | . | CASSPQTGWSAGELFF
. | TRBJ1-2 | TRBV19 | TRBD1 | CASSPDRGHYGYTF
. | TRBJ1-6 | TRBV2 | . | CASSEDSRNSPLHF
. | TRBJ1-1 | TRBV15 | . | CATSKHWGMNTEAFF
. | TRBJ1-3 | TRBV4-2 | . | CASSQKVNTIYF
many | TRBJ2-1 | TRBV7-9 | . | CASSGRGYEQFF
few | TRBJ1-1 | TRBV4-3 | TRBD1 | CASSQEARGSGTEAFF
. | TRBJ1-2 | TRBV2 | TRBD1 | CASQDSGQGGAGYTF
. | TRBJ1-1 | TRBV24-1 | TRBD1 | CATSDFRDRDRLTEAFF
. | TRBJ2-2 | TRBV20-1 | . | CSAKEGYTTGELFF
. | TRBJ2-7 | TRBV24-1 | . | CATSDPLVHPYEQYF
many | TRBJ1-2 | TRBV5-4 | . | CASTIPGTKHGYTF
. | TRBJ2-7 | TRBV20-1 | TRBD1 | CSATGTGRYEQYF
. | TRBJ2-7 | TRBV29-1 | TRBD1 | CSAEGQGTYEQYF
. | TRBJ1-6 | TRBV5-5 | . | CASSSGLSGNSPLHF
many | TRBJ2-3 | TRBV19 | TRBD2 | CASSILLAGATDTQYF
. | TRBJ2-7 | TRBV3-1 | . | CASSQDLEQYF
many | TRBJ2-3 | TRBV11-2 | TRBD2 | CASSVSRTSGGVEYF
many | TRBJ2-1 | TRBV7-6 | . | CATGVSSYNEQFF
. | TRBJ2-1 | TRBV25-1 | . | CASSDVVYNEQFF
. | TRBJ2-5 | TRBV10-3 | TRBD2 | CAISSPSGRARETQYF
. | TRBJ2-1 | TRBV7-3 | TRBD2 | CASSVLAGATNEQFF
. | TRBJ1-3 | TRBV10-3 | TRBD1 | CASSTGQGLYYTIYF
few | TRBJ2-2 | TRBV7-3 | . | CASSPDDNTGELFF
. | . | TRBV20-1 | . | CSAPDSSGTDTQHF
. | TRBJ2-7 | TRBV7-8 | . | CASSAKRVGEQYF